The subject of this entry is one T cell receptor (beta chain). These data originate in a study of T cell changes during pregnancy in multiple sclerosis. Profiling relied on immunoSEQ multiplex PCR, and the TCRdb table lists in-frame clones only, not all of them. The data contain 90,000 to 95,000 clones, 90% to 95% of them seen just once; the ten biggest clones take up about 4.5%. V gave up 7 bases and J gave up 2 bases, with 15 bases separating them. CDR3 length: 15 residues. Per germline, CDR1 SNHLY and CDR2 FYNNEI. The rearrangement uses TRBV2 and TRBJ1-3; tentative D call: TRBD1 (6 bases). This receptor was taken from a female donor with multiple sclerosis, enrolled in a pregnancy study. The sequencing here drew on peripheral blood, taken in the first trimester of pregnancy. DNA of the CDR3: TGTGCCAGCAATTCTCAGGCAGGGGCTGGAAACACCATATATTTT. It yields the protein CASNSQAGAGNTIYF. Using reference TRBV2 and TRBJ1-3 for the parts outside the CDR3, the full variable domain is EPEVTQTPSHQVTQMGQEVILRCVPISNHLYFYWYRQILGQKVEFLVSFYNNEISEKSEIFDDQFSVERPDGSNFTLKIRSTKLEDSAMYFCASNSQAGAGNTIYFGEGSWLTVV.